The subject of this entry is one T cell receptor (beta chain). These data originate in a study of blood T cell repertoires in COVID-19. Turning to the study itself: Researchers got acute and convalescent COVID-19 samples from the United States, Italy and Spain.

TCRdb's copy holds only in-frame clones and misses some; the assay was immunoSEQ multiplex PCR. The sample has around 250,000 clones; around 84% are singletons. The CDR3 is 16 amino acids. Germline values: CDR1 MGHRA, CDR2 YSYEKL. V lost 8 bases, J lost 3 bases, and 13 bases stayed unmatched. Participants, about 18 to 95 years old, spanned approximately 26 US areas. Each participant's cohort was designated according to participant-reported clinical history. V is TRBV4-1 and J is TRBJ2-3; TRBD1 agrees at 8 bases. The sequence came from a man aged 18-30 years who had recovered from COVID-19. The specimen was PBMCs or T cells enriched from blood (not recorded which). CDR3 nucleotides: TGCGCCAGCCCTGAAGGGACAGGCTGGAGGACAGATACGCAGTATTTT. Its translation: CASPEGTGWRTDTQYF.